The 32 T cell receptor beta chains below were found in one sample sequenced in a study of T cells in localized non-small cell lung cancer. Profiled with immunoSEQ multiplex PCR; TCRdb holds only in-frame clones, not every one. The sample lists tens of thousands of clones; around 84% were seen once. The sequencing used peripheral blood, collected before any cancer treatment. The origin of the receptors is a male donor at least 60 years old with stage II squamous cell lung carcinoma.

This rearrangement joins TRBV5-1 to TRBJ2-7, with D perhaps TRBD2 (5 bases). Germline loops: CDR1 SGHRS, CDR2 YFSETQ. The V and J ends lost 4 bases and 5 bases respectively, with 22 bases between them. This CDR3 region has 16 residues. This CDR3 reads CASSTVGDNVKNEQYF. The CDR3 DNA reads as TGCGCCAGCAGCACAGTCGGGGATAATGTTAAGAACGAGCAGTACTTC.

This clone came up a few times. The V call is TRBV19, the J call TRBJ2-7; D is perhaps TRBD1 (6 bases). This CDR3 comprises 14 residues. Germline V gives CDR1 LNHDA, CDR2 SQIVND (reference sequence). Trimming stripped 9 bases from V and 4 bases from J, with 19 bases between. The CDR3 sequence: CASFKDGQFYEQYF. The CDR3 coding sequence is TGTGCCAGCTTCAAAGACGGACAGTTTTACGAGCAGTACTTC.

This rearrangement joins TRBV18 to TRBJ1-6; D remains unclear. The germline V gene encodes CDR1 KGHSH and CDR2 LQKENI. V lost 6 bases and J lost 2, with 2 bases in between. CDR3 length: 12 residues. CDR3: CASSTYNSPLHF. CDR3 sequence (DNA): TGTGCCAGCTCGACCTATAATTCACCCCTCCACTTT.

The J gene is TRBJ2-7, the V gene TRBV6-5; a weak D match, TRBD1 (5 bases). Per germline, CDR1 MNHEY and CDR2 SVGAGI. The CDR3 runs 13 residues. The ends were cut back, 6 bases at V and 6 bases at J, with 15 bases in the middle. CDR3 DNA: TGTGCCAGCAGGTATCTTCAGGGTCGCGAGCAGTACTTC. It translates to CASRYLQGREQYF.

The genes are TRBV28 and TRBJ1-1; D ambiguous. The ends were cut back, 6 bases at V and 2 bases at J, with 10 bases in the middle. Germline CDR1 is MDHEN and CDR2 is SYDVKM. This CDR3 has 13 residues. The CDR3 loop reads CASSRNVNTEAFF. CDR3 in DNA: TGTGCCAGCAGCCGTAACGTTAACACTGAAGCTTTCTTT.

The J gene is TRBJ2-2, the V gene TRBV5-4, with 10 bases fitting TRBD1. The germline CDR1 and CDR2 sequences are SGHNT and YYREEE (reference sequence). This CDR3 has 15 amino acids. After removal of 4 bases from V and 3 bases from J, the junction contained 3 bases not matched to a gene. The CDR3 coding sequence is TGTGCCAGCAGCCTCGGGACAGGGGACACCGGGGAGCTGTTTTTT. Amino acid sequence: CASSLGTGDTGELFF.

The CDR3 DNA sequence: TGCGCCAGCAGCTTGCTTGAGGGCCCAGGCAACACTGAAGCTTTCTTT. It is translated as CASSLLEGPGNTEAFF. V and J are TRBV5-1 and TRBJ1-1; D remains unclear. V lost 1 base and J lost 2, with 15 bases in between. Germline CDR1 is SGHRS and CDR2 is YFSETQ. The CDR3 has 16 residues.

V is TRBV4-2 and J is TRBJ2-3; D remains ambiguous. The V gene's germline CDR1 is LGHNA and CDR2 YNFKEQ. This CDR3 comprises 13 residues. Trimming took off 1 base at V and 2 bases at J, with 4 bases between the two ends. The CDR3: CASSQGDTDTQYF. The CDR3 DNA reads as TGTGCCAGCAGCCAAGGCGACACAGATACGCAGTATTTT.

The rearrangement links TRBV30 to TRBJ2-2; D unresolved. V lost 2 bases and J 6 bases, leaving 13 bases between the germline ends. This CDR3 region has 14 residues. The germline gives CDR1 GTSNPN, CDR2 SVGIG (reference sequence). The CDR3 DNA reads TGTGCCTGGAGTAAGCCGACAAGGTCCGGGGAGCTGTTTTTT. Translation: CAWSKPTRSGELFF.

This chain joins TRBV4-1 and TRBJ1-3; D call uncertain. Trimming removed 0 bases from V and 4 bases from J, with 4 bases in between. CDR3 length equals 13 residues. In germline, CDR1 is MGHRA, CDR2 YSYEKL. This CDR3 is CASSQEEGNTIYF. The CDR3 DNA is TGCGCCAGCAGCCAAGAGGAGGGAAACACCATATATTTT.

Regarding this clone: At the DNA level, this CDR3 is encoded by other sequences in the same sample as well. This chain links TRBV5-1 with TRBJ2-7; D gene ambiguous. The V end lost 0 bases, the J end lost 6 bases, and 7 bases lay between the germline ends. This CDR3 contains 12 residues. The germline CDR1 and CDR2 sequences are SGHRS and YFSETQ. The CDR3 coding sequence is TGCGCCAGCAGCTTGGCCGGGCGCGAGCAGTACTTC. As protein: CASSLAGREQYF.

This clone was seen once. J is TRBJ2-7 and V is TRBV4-1; the D call may be TRBD1 or TRBD2 (5 bases each). V was cut by 3 bases and J by 2 bases, with 20 bases left in between. Germline values: CDR1 MGHRA, CDR2 YSYEKL. The CDR3 totals 17 residues. The chain's CDR3 is CASSHPRDGNKPYEQYF. CDR3 sequence (DNA): TGCGCCAGCAGCCACCCACGGGACGGAAACAAGCCCTACGAGCAGTACTTC.

The rearrangement links TRBV11-3 to TRBJ2-1; D unclear. Trimming took off 4 bases at V and 3 bases at J, with 13 bases between the two ends. The CDR3 runs 15 residues. The germline gives CDR1 SGHNT, CDR2 YENEEA. DNA of the CDR3: TGTGCCAGCAGCTCCCAAAGCAGTTACTACAATGAGCAGTTCTTC. This codes for CASSSQSSYYNEQFF.

The chain recombines TRBV5-1 with TRBJ2-2; D unclear. V dropped 2 bases and J dropped 5 bases, with 10 bases sitting between them. Germline V gene lookup returns CDR1 SGHRS and CDR2 YFSETQ. This CDR3 is 14 amino acids long. The CDR3 bases are TGCGCCAGCAGCTTTAACGGACGAACCGGGGAGCTGTTTTTT. It specifies CASSFNGRTGELFF. The variable domain in full, with the rest retrieved from reference TRBV5-1 and TRBJ2-2, is KAGVTQTPRYLIKTRGQQVTLSCSPISGHRSVSWYQQTPGQGLQFLFEYFSETQRNKGNFPGRFSGRQFSNSRSEMNVSTLELGDSALYLCASSFNGRTGELFFGEGSRLTVL.

The chain uses TRBV5-6 and TRBJ2-3; 9 positions match TRBD2. CDR1 SGHDT and CDR2 YYEEEE come from the germline V gene. This CDR3 region has 14 residues. Trimming cost V 3 bases and J 3 bases; bases outside gene matches: 2. CDR3 DNA sequence: TGTGCCAGCAGCTCTAGCGGGACGACAGATACGCAGTATTTT. This encodes CASSSSGTTDTQYF.

This clone was seen more than once but under ten times. V and J are TRBV28 and TRBJ1-2; D uncertain. Germline values: CDR1 MDHEN, CDR2 SYDVKM. The CDR3 is 13 residues long. Deletions cut 6 bases from V and 6 bases from J, with 14 bases between. CDR3 sequence reads: CASRAGTTNGYTF. The CDR3 DNA follows: TGTGCCAGCAGGGCAGGCACTACCAATGGCTACACCTTC.

The genes are TRBV12-5 and TRBJ1-1; D not resolved. The germline V and J ends were trimmed by 7 bases and 6 bases, with 12 bases remaining between them. CDR1 and CDR2 from the germline V gene are LGHNT and FRNRAP. This CDR3 comprises 12 residues. CDR3: CASALWSAEAFF. The CDR3 nucleotides read TGTGCTAGTGCCCTATGGAGCGCTGAAGCTTTCTTT.

This clone was recorded a few times. The rearrangement uses TRBV5-6 and TRBJ1-4; no definite D call. Germline lookup yields CDR1 SGHDT and CDR2 YYEEEE. The V end lost 0 bases, the J end lost 5 bases, and 8 bases lay between the germline ends. The CDR3 covers 14 residues. CDR3 amino acids: CASSLVEKNEKLFF. The CDR3 DNA reads TGTGCCAGCAGCTTGGTGGAGAAGAATGAAAAACTGTTTTTT.

The chain is built from TRBV2 and TRBJ2-7; D remains ambiguous. Germline assignment: CDR1 SNHLY and CDR2 FYNNEI. The CDR3 covers 14 residues. V was clipped by 7 bases and J by 7 bases, with 20 bases between them. CDR3 bases: TGTGCCAGCAAAGTCATGGCCAACTCCTTGGAGCAGTACTTC. This encodes CASKVMANSLEQYF. Full variable domain (rest looked up from reference TRBV2 and TRBJ2-7): EPEVTQTPSHQVTQMGQEVILRCVPISNHLYFYWYRQILGQKVEFLVSFYNNEISEKSEIFDDQFSVERPDGSNFTLKIRSTKLEDSAMYFCASKVMANSLEQYFGPGTRLTVT.

The V gene is TRBV29-1, the J gene TRBJ2-2; D gene uncertain. Germline CDR1 and CDR2: SQVTM and ANQGSEA. The V end lost 4 bases, the J end lost 3 bases, and 6 bases lay between the germline ends. The CDR3 extends over 12 amino acids. The CDR3 protein is CSVAADTGELFF. For the CDR3, the DNA is TGCAGCGTTGCTGCGGACACCGGGGAGCTGTTTTTT.

The rearrangement links TRBV6-6 to TRBJ2-1, with 13 positions matching TRBD2. V dropped 11 bases and J dropped 9; count of bases not matched to a gene: 10. This CDR3 region has 14 residues. Germline V gives CDR1 MNHNY, CDR2 SVGAGI (reference sequence). CDR3 sequence reads: CACHDGTSGVEQFF. The CDR3 coding sequence is TGTGCCTGCCACGACGGGACTAGCGGGGTTGAGCAGTTCTTC.

J is TRBJ2-7 and V is TRBV18; 10 positions agree with TRBD2. Germline trimming cut 4 bases from V and 7 bases from J; bases unmatched to any gene: 10. CDR3 size: 15 residues. Looked up from germline, CDR1 is KGHSH and CDR2 is LQKENI. CDR3 residues: CASSQSGRADREQYF. The CDR3 nucleotides read TGTGCCAGCTCACAGAGCGGGAGGGCCGATCGGGAGCAGTACTTC.

The chain carries TRBV4-3 and TRBJ2-5; D gene unclear. V was clipped by 0 bases and J by 9 bases, with 17 bases between them. Germline lookup yields CDR1 LGHNA and CDR2 YSLEER. The length of the CDR3 is 15 residues. CDR3 in DNA: TGCGCCAGCAGCCAAGATTTTACAGATGTTCGGCCCCAGTACTTC. Translating it yields CASSQDFTDVRPQYF.

This chain connects TRBV6-5 to TRBJ2-2; 7 nucleotides agree with TRBD1. Germline CDR1 and CDR2: MNHEY and SVGAGI. The V gene end was trimmed by 7 bases and the J gene end by 4 bases; junction bases not matched to a gene: 9. The CDR3 totals 15 residues. CDR3 protein: CASKTGPGGTGELFF. The CDR3 DNA is TGTGCCAGCAAGACAGGACCAGGGGGCACCGGGGAGCTGTTTTTT.

V gene TRBV13 combines with J gene TRBJ1-2, with a possible D match to TRBD1 (5 bases). The CDR3 sequence is 17 residues long. Germline V gene sequence: CDR1 PRHDT, CDR2 FYEKMQ (reference sequence). Trimming cost V 3 bases and J 0 bases, with 17 bases left between them. CDR3 nucleotide sequence: TGTGCCAGCAGCTTGTATGAAGGGCAGGGCCCTAACTATGGCTACACCTTC. This translates into CASSLYEGQGPNYGYTF. The complete variable domain, with remaining parts taken from reference TRBV13 and TRBJ1-2, reads AAGVIQSPRHLIKEKRETATLKCYPIPRHDTVYWYQQGPGQDPQFLISFYEKMQSDKGSIPDRFSAQQFSDYHSELNMSSLELGDSALYFCASSLYEGQGPNYGYTFGSGTRLTVV.

This clone has a single count. This sequence joins TRBV7-6 and TRBJ2-5; maybe TRBD1 (5 bases). Trimming removed 1 base from V and 3 bases from J, with 9 bases in between. Germline CDR1 and CDR2: SGHVS and FNYEAQ. CDR3 length: 14 residues. CDR3 sequence reads: CASSLGGRKETQYF. CDR3 sequence (DNA): TGTGCCAGCAGCTTAGGGGGCCGTAAAGAGACCCAGTACTTC.

This rearrangement joins TRBV4-2 to TRBJ2-2, with no clear D. This CDR3 has 14 residues. V was cut by 1 base and J by 1 base, with 4 bases left in between. Germline V gives CDR1 LGHNA, CDR2 YNFKEQ. The DNA of the CDR3 is TGTGCCAGCAGCCAAGTGTTGAACACCGGGGAGCTGTTTTTT. Amino acid sequence: CASSQVLNTGELFF.

The chain carries TRBV2 and TRBJ2-2, with 7 bases matching TRBD2. Looked up from germline, CDR1 is SNHLY and CDR2 is FYNNEI. The CDR3 spans 16 residues. V lost 6 bases and J lost 0; bases outside the gene matches: 7. The CDR3 region has the DNA TGTGCCAGCAGCCAGCAAGGACTAGCGAACACCGGGGAGCTGTTTTTT. Translation gives CASSQQGLANTGELFF.

This clone was recorded only once. The V gene is TRBV11-2, the J gene TRBJ1-1; no definite D call. In germline, CDR1 is SGHAT, CDR2 FQNNGV. Trimming removed 5 bases at V and 3 bases at J, with 10 bases between. This CDR3 has 13 residues. CDR3 residues: CASSVTPDTEAFF. The DNA of the CDR3 is TGTGCCAGCAGCGTTACACCGGACACTGAAGCTTTCTTT.

This rearrangement joins TRBV6-5 to TRBJ1-1; the D is unclear. V lost 7 bases and J 10 bases, leaving 19 bases between the germline ends. Germline V gives CDR1 MNHEY, CDR2 SVGAGI. The CDR3 is made up of 13 amino acids. CDR3: CASKEGKASRAFF. The CDR3 DNA is TGTGCCAGCAAGGAAGGGAAGGCTTCCAGAGCTTTCTTT.

This chain links TRBV6-4 with TRBJ1-1, with 11 nucleotides matching TRBD1. Germline V gene lookup returns CDR1 MRHNA and CDR2 SNTAGT. V lost 3 bases and J lost 5; bases outside the gene matches: 2. The CDR3 sequence is 14 residues long. The CDR3, as DNA: TGTGCCAGCAGTGAAGGACAGGGGGCGACTGAAGCTTTCTTT. Its protein product is CASSEGQGATEAFF.

J is TRBJ2-5 and V is TRBV4-2; perhaps D is TRBD1 or TRBD2 (6 bases each). The V end lost 3 bases, the J end lost 4 bases, and 18 bases lay between the germline ends. Germline-derived CDR1 and CDR2 are LGHNA and YNFKEQ. The CDR3 runs 16 residues. DNA of the CDR3: TGTGCCAGCAGCCACATGGCCGGGGGCGAGGTAGAGACCCAGTACTTC. Amino acid sequence: CASSHMAGGEVETQYF.